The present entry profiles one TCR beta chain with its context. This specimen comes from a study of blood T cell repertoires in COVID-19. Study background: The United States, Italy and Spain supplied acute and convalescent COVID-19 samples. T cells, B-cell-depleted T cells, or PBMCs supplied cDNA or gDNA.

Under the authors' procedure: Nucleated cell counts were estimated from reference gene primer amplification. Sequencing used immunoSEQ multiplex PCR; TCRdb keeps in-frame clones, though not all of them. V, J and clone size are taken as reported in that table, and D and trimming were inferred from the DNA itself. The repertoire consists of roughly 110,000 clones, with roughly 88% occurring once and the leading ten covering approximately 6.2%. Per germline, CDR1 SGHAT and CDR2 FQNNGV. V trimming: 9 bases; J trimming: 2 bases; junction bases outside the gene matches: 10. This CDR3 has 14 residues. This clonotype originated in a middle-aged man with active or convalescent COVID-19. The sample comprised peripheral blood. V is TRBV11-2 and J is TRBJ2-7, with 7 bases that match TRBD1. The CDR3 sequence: CASMPTTGTYEQYF. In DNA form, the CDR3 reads TGTGCCAGTATGCCCACGACAGGGACCTACGAGCAGTACTTC.